Listed below are T cell receptor beta chains from one sample, sequenced in a study of Ad26.COV2.S vaccination and SARS-CoV-2 variants. Libraries were prepared by immunoSEQ multiplex PCR; TCRdb keeps only in-frame clonotypes and omits some of them. This sample has about 440,000 clones; roughly 91% occur once, and the top ten carry 4.3%. The specimen comprised peripheral blood, sampled in a trial of Ad26.COV2.S vaccine versus placebo. The source of these receptors is a person between 18 and 65 years old who received the Ad26.COV2.S COVID-19 vaccine or a placebo. Each CDR3 is given with its conserved first and last residue. A D gene is named only where the DNA matches it firmly. Clone size is given for some rows only: seen once, a few or many times, or a class if the clone is expanded.

d_call,clone_size,v_call,j_call,cdr3_nt,cdr3_aa
TRBD2,NA,TRBV5-8,TRBJ2-1,TGTGCCAGCAGCTCCCCGGGACTAGCGGATCTTTACAATGAGCAGTTCTTC,CASSSPGLADLYNEQFF
NA,once,TRBV4-3,TRBJ2-6,TGCGCCAGCAGCCAAGATGGGGGGCCTGGGGCCAACGTCCTGACTTTC,CASSQDGGPGANVLTF
NA,NA,TRBV28,TRBJ2-5,TGTGCCAGCAGTCCCCAGCGGGACCAAGAGACCCAGTACTTC,CASSPQRDQETQYF
NA,NA,TRBV5-3,TRBJ2-3,TGTGCCAGAAGCCGCAGGGCCGGCCTGGATACGCAGTATTTT,CARSRRAGLDTQYF
TRBD1,once,TRBV2,TRBJ1-2,TGTGCCAGCGGGGGGGACAGGGGGTCCTATGGCTACACCTTC,CASGGDRGSYGYTF
TRBD1,once,TRBV2,TRBJ2-3,TGTGCCAGCAGTGAGACAGGGGAAGGGGATACGCAGTATTTT,CASSETGEGDTQYF
NA,NA,TRBV18,TRBJ2-2,TGTGCCAGCTCACTGTCGACAGCGGCGCTGTTTTTT,CASSLSTAALFF
NA,once,TRBV19,TRBJ1-5,TGTGCCAGTAGTAGAAAGGGACTAAATCAGCCCCAGCATTTT,CASSRKGLNQPQHF
NA,NA,TRBV7-8,TRBJ2-7,TGTGCCAGCAGCTTAGGATCGACCTCCTACGAGCAGTACTTC,CASSLGSTSYEQYF
TRBD1,NA,TRBV2,TRBJ1-4,TGTGCCAGCGGAGGACAGGGGGGAGATGAAAAACTGTTTTTT,CASGGQGGDEKLFF
NA,NA,TRBV12-3/TRBV12-4,TRBJ2-1,TGTGCCAGCAGTCCCCCATACAATGAGCAGTTCTTC,CASSPPYNEQFF
NA,NA,TRBV18,TRBJ1-5,TGTGCCAGCTCACCACGGCCGGGGGGCAATCAGCCCCAGCATTTT,CASSPRPGGNQPQHF
NA,few,TRBV27,TRBJ2-2,TGTGCCAGCAGTAACCAGCCCGGGGGCACCGGGGAGCTGTTTTTT,CASSNQPGGTGELFF
NA,NA,TRBV6-2/TRBV6-3,TRBJ2-7,TGTGCCAGCAGTTACACACCCCCCCGGACACTGAATTACGAGCAGTACTTC,CASSYTPPRTLNYEQYF
TRBD2,NA,TRBV4-1,TRBJ2-3,TGCGCCAGCAGCCAAGGGCTAGCGGTTAGCACAGATACGCAGTATTTT,CASSQGLAVSTDTQYF
NA,NA,TRBV3-1/TRBV3-2,TRBJ2-2,TGTGCCAGCAGCCAACCGGGATTTACCGGGGAGCTGTTTTTT,CASSQPGFTGELFF
NA,NA,TRBV30,TRBJ2-1,TGTGCCTGGAGTCCCCCGAAGCCTTCGGGCCACAATGAGCAGTTCTTC,CAWSPPKPSGHNEQFF
NA,once,TRBV13,TRBJ2-3,TGTGCCAGCAGCCCCAGGGTAGTCGGCACAGATACGCAGTATTTT,CASSPRVVGTDTQYF
NA,NA,TRBV3-1/TRBV3-2,TRBJ2-2,TGTGCCAGCAGCCAAGACCCCCTGGGCCGGGCTAGGGAGCTGTTTTTT,CASSQDPLGRARELFF
NA,NA,TRBV19,TRBJ2-7,TGTGCCAGTAGTATCGGGCGGGGGCCGTCCGGCTACGAGCAGTACTTC,CASSIGRGPSGYEQYF
NA,NA,TRBV2,TRBJ1-1,TGTGCCAGCAGGAGGGACATTTCCCGTTGGTTGAACACTGAAGCTTTCTTT,CASRRDISRWLNTEAFF
NA,NA,TRBV4-2,TRBJ2-7,TGTGCCAGCAGCCAACAGGGCGAAGGCTACGAGCAGTACTTC,CASSQQGEGYEQYF
NA,NA,TRBV27,TRBJ2-2,TGTGCCAGCAGTTTAAATAGGGGGGCGAACACCGGGGAGCTGTTTTTT,CASSLNRGANTGELFF
TRBD2,NA,TRBV25-1,TRBJ2-7,TGTGCCAGCAGTGACCCAGCGGGAGGGTACGAGCAGTACTTC,CASSDPAGGYEQYF
NA,NA,TRBV28,TRBJ1-3,TGTGCCAGCAGTTTATATCCAGACTCTGGAAACACCATATATTTT,CASSLYPDSGNTIYF
TRBD1,NA,TRBV18,TRBJ2-3,TGTGCCAGCTCAGGTTCCAGGGGGCATGGAGATACGCAGTATTTT,CASSGSRGHGDTQYF
NA,NA,TRBV2,TRBJ2-1,TGTGCCAGCAAGGCAGGGGGGGAACCTTACAATGAGCAGTTCTTC,CASKAGGEPYNEQFF
TRBD1,NA,TRBV19,TRBJ1-4,TGTGCCAGTAGTATGGGGACAGTTTCCGCCGGGGTGTTTTTT,CASSMGTVSAGVFF
NA,NA,TRBV29-1,TRBJ2-7,TGCAGCGTTGTCGCCGAGACATACGAGCAGTACTTC,CSVVAETYEQYF
TRBD2,NA,TRBV23-1,TRBJ2-3,TGCGCCAGCAGTCAAGCCGAGGCTAGCGGGAGGGAAGATACGCAGTATTTT,CASSQAEASGREDTQYF
TRBD2,NA,TRBV5-6,TRBJ2-5,TGTGCCAGCAGCGGGGGAGGGGTCACCGAGACCCAGTACTTC,CASSGGGVTETQYF
TRBD2,NA,TRBV7-8,TRBJ2-1,TGTGCCAGCAGCACCAGCCAACTAGCGGCCAGGGTCTACAATGAGCAGTTCTTC,CASSTSQLAARVYNEQFF
NA,NA,TRBV5-6,TRBJ1-5,TGTGCCAGCAGCCAAGCCGGACAGCTATATCAGCCCCAGCATTTT,CASSQAGQLYQPQHF
TRBD1,NA,TRBV7-9,TRBJ2-1,TGTGCCAGCAGCCATCGACAGGGGGTATACAATGAGCAGTTCTTC,CASSHRQGVYNEQFF
TRBD2,NA,TRBV4-2,TRBJ2-7,TGTGCCAGCAGCCGCGGGACTAGCGGGTTTTACGAGCAGTACTTC,CASSRGTSGFYEQYF
TRBD1,NA,TRBV28,TRBJ2-5,TGTGCCAGCAGTTTCGACAGGGGGCCGGAGACCCAGTACTTC,CASSFDRGPETQYF
TRBD2,NA,TRBV4-3,TRBJ2-7,TGCGCCAGCAGCCAAGGCCTAGGGCTAGCGGGAAACGAGCAGTACTTC,CASSQGLGLAGNEQYF
TRBD1,NA,TRBV6-5,TRBJ1-2,TGTGCCAGCAGTCGCACAGGGGAAGGGGGCTATGGCTACACCTTC,CASSRTGEGGYGYTF
TRBD2,once,TRBV7-2,TRBJ2-7,TGTGCCAGCAGCTTAGCCCTCCCAGGTAGCGGGATGAACTACGAGCAGTACTTC,CASSLALPGSGMNYEQYF